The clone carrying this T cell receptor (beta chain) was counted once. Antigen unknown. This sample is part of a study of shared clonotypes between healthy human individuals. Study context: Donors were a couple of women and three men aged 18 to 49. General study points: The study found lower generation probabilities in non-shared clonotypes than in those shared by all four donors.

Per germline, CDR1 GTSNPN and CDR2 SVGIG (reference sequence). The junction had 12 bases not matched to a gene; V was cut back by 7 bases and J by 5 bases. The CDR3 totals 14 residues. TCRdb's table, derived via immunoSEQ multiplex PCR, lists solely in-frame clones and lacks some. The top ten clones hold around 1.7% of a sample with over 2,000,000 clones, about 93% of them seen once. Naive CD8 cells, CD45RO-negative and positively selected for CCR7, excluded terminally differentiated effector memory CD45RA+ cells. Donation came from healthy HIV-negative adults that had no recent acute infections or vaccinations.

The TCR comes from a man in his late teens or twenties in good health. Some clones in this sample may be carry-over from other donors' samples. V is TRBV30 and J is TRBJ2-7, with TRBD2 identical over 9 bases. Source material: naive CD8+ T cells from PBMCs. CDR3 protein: CASDGAGGPHEQYF. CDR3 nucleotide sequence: TGTGCCTCTGACGGGGCGGGAGGGCCCCACGAGCAGTACTTC.